The source of this T cell receptor beta chain is a study of identical twins. General study results and limits: Among beta out-of-frame sequences, excess sharing between twins appeared weaker. Modelling underestimated the level of out-of-frame TCR alpha sharing observed in monozygotic twins.

The table lists this clonotype with a few counts. Its antigen is unidentified. Template switching created a universal primer site, and the cDNA included unique molecular identifiers. Via MiXCR, TCRdb re-called the 5' RACE reads, giving one row per CDR3 protein. The data contain roughly 250,000 distinct CDR3 sequences, roughly an eighth of them singletons. The germline V gene encodes CDR1 MNHNY and CDR2 SVGAGI (reference sequence). V lost 5 bases, J lost 3 bases, and 1 base stayed unmatched. The CDR3 extends over 13 amino acids. The specimen sequenced was memory (CD45RO+) T cells sorted from blood. This TCR derives from a woman younger than 30 in good health. The chain couples TRBV6-6 to TRBJ2-7; 10 bases agree with TRBD2. CDR3 sequence (DNA): TGTGCCAGCAGTGGACTAGCGGTCTACGAGCAGTACTTC. It translates to CASSGLAVYEQYF.